A single sample is the source of the 8 T cell receptor beta chains below, sequenced in a study of human T cells and chemical hapten exposure. TCRdb fed the RACE reads into MiXCR, producing one record per CDR3 protein. The profile covers under 450,000 distinct CDR3 sequences, with approximately 5.1% appearing a single time and under 3% taken by the ten largest. Time point of the sample: patch test 1, 2 weeks after DPC sensitization. The treatment was: therapeutic diphenylcyclopropenone sensitization with weekly scalp DPC. The sample in question was whole blood, obtained in connection with sensitization to the hapten diphenylcyclopropenone (DPC). The receptors originated from a woman in her 50s with alopecia areata. Some clones in this sample may be carry-over from other donors' samples.

For this clonotype: One end of the junction varies from germline; a read error may be responsible. The rearrangement links TRBV27 to TRBJ2-3, with a tentative D call TRBD1 (6 bases). Per germline, CDR1 MNHEY and CDR2 SMNVEV (reference sequence). CDR3 length: 15 residues. CDR3 protein: CASSLSGVATDTQYF. The CDR3 coding sequence is TGTGCCAGCAGTCTATCAGGGGTCGCGACAGATACGCAGTATTTT.

This clonotype was counted at least ten times. The J gene is TRBJ1-1, the V gene TRBV19; weak D call: TRBD1 (6 bases). Trimming removed 6 bases from V and 4 bases from J, with 12 bases in between. Germline loops: CDR1 LNHDA, CDR2 SQIVND (reference sequence). The CDR3 runs 13 residues. The CDR3 spells CASRTQGLTEAFF. DNA of the CDR3: TGTGCCAGTAGGACGCAGGGGCTCACTGAAGCTTTCTTT.

The chain employs TRBV7-3 and TRBJ1-2; D possibly corresponds to TRBD1 (5 bases). The CDR3 consists of 14 residues. With 4 bases removed from V and 6 bases from J, the gap between germline ends came to 15 bases. Germline CDR1 reads SGHTA; CDR2 reads FQGTGA. CDR3 sequence reads: CASSSPMGENGYTF. For the CDR3, the DNA is TGTGCCAGCAGCTCCCCAATGGGGGAGAATGGCTACACCTTC.

The J gene is TRBJ1-4, the V gene TRBV7-9, with 7 bases identical to TRBD1. The CDR3 has 15 residues. Losses at the gene ends were 5 bases for V and 3 bases for J; bases not matched to a gene: 6. Germline V lookup: CDR1 SEHNR, CDR2 FQNEAQ (reference sequence). This CDR3 reads CASSRNRGSNEKLFF. DNA for the CDR3: TGTGCCAGCAGCCGAAACAGGGGTTCTAATGAAAAACTGTTTTTT.

This clonotype was counted many times. V usage is TRBV18 and J usage is TRBJ1-1; D gene uncertain. Looked up from germline, CDR1 is KGHSH and CDR2 is LQKENI. The germline V and J ends were trimmed by 0 bases and 1 base, with 6 bases remaining between them. This CDR3 has 14 residues. For the CDR3, the DNA is TGTGCCAGCTCACCACCGTACAGGAACACTGAAGCTTTCTTT. Translating gives CASSPPYRNTEAFF.

This clonotype has at least ten counts. The rearrangement joins TRBV15 to TRBJ2-7; D possibly uses TRBD1 or TRBD2 (5 bases each). The germline V and J ends were trimmed by 3 bases and 2 bases, with 11 bases remaining between them. Germline V gives CDR1 LNHNV, CDR2 YYDKDF (reference sequence). CDR3 length: 14 residues. CDR3 loop: CATSRGPDTYEQYF. CDR3 bases: TGTGCCACCAGCAGGGGACCGGATACCTACGAGCAGTACTTC.

The CDR3 reads CASSSRTGGNSPLHF. Here the CDR3 DNA reads TGTGCCAGCAGTTCCCGGACAGGAGGGAATTCACCCCTCCACTTT. The rearrangement joins TRBV27 to TRBJ1-6; TRBD1 matches 7 bases. Germline trimming cut 4 bases from V and 7 bases from J; bases unmatched to any gene: 7. The CDR3 is 15 residues long. Looked up from germline, CDR1 is MNHEY and CDR2 is SMNVEV (reference sequence).

This clonotype was seen a few times. The chain has TRBV20-1 and TRBJ2-3; TRBD2 matches 7 bases. This CDR3 has 16 residues. Germline loops: CDR1 DFQATT, CDR2 SNEGSKA (reference sequence). The V and J ends lost 6 bases and 4 bases, in that order; junction bases with no gene match: 16. The CDR3 sequence: CSAALSGESWSDTQYF. CDR3 DNA sequence: TGCAGTGCCGCTCTGAGCGGGGAGAGTTGGTCAGATACGCAGTATTTT.